Below are 4 T cell receptor beta chains sequenced from a single sample in a study of sequential checkpoint blockade in melanoma (dated by TCRdb to 2018 to 2020). To prepare the library, the immunoSEQ multiplex PCR assay was applied. The table was pulled from immuneACCESS by TCRdb, which kept in-frame rearrangements only. Such tables lose some clones; where checked, under half of the loss comes from unresolved V genes, and the rest has no known cause. The sample contains roughly 3,500 clones, roughly 23% of them found a single time. Approximately 9.6% of the sample belongs to the ten largest clones. What this sample's treatment or condition label stands for: randomized to nivolumab then ipilimumab (arm A) or the reverse (arm B). The input for sequencing was tumor tissue (inferred from file names), taken from a patient given nivolumab and ipilimumab in sequence. The receptors stem from a human donor with melanoma.

A few counts support this clone. V and J are TRBV30 and TRBJ1-3; the D is unclear. The length of the CDR3 is 11 residues. CDR1 GTSNPN and CDR2 SVGIG come from the germline V gene (reference sequence). The germline V and J ends were trimmed by 1 base and 9 bases, with 7 bases remaining between them. The CDR3 nucleotides are TGTGCCTGGAGTGAGTCCAGCACCATATATTTT. This codes for CAWSESSTIYF.

The chain couples TRBV5-1 to TRBJ2-7; a possible D gene is TRBD1 (5 bases). The CDR3 has 17 amino acids. The germline V gene has CDR1 SGHRS and CDR2 YFSETQ. V shed 4 bases and J shed 7 bases, with 27 bases lying between them. The CDR3 DNA follows: TGCGCCAGCAGCGTGAGGCCCCTACAGGACGCTCATCGAGAGCAGTACTTC. It encodes CASSVRPLQDAHREQYF.

The rearrangement joins TRBV6-8 to TRBJ1-2; D remains unclear. Trimming removed 7 bases at V and 7 bases at J, with 13 bases between. The CDR3 length is 12 residues. From germline, CDR1 is MNHGY and CDR2 SAAAGT. CDR3 sequence (DNA): TGTGCCAGCACTCCCCCCTACGGTGGCTACACCTTC. It yields the protein CASTPPYGGYTF.

This clone has just a few counts. The CDR3 bases are TGTGCCAGTAGTATGGACTACAATGAGCAGTTCTTC. This translates into CASSMDYNEQFF. The chain has TRBV19 and TRBJ2-1; D remains unclear. V was shortened by 3 bases and J by 3 bases, with 3 bases between the two germline ends. Looked up from germline, CDR1 is LNHDA and CDR2 is SQIVND (reference sequence). The CDR3 is 12 residues long.